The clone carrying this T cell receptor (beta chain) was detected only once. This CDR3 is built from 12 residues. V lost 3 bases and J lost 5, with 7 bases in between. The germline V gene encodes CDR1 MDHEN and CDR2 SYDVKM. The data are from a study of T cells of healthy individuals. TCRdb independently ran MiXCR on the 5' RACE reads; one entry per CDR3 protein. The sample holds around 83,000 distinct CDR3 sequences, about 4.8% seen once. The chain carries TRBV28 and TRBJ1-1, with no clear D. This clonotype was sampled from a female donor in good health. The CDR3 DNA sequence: TGTGCCAGCAGTTTCCAGGCGACTGAAGCTTTCTTT. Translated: CASSFQATEAFF.